This record concerns one T cell receptor (beta chain) sequence. The target antigen is unknown. Other nucleotide sequences in the sample specify the same CDR3. The CDR3 has 12 residues. Trimming stripped 1 base from V and 8 bases from J, with 9 bases between. CDR1 and CDR2 from the germline V gene are SGHRS and YFSETQ. Some clones are missing from TCRdb's copy, which holds only in-frame ones; the method was immunoSEQ multiplex PCR. The sample lists about 2 million clones; about 95% were seen once. These data are taken from a study of shared clonotypes between healthy human individuals. CD45RO-negative cells were positively selected for CCR7, leaving out terminally differentiated effector memory CD45RA+ cells. Study-level findings and limits: Naive CD4 clonotypes overlapped across a handful of donors at approximately 5.5%.

Sequencing used naive CD8+ T cells sorted from blood. The TCR was taken from a man between 18 and 29 years old in good health. The J gene is TRBJ1-2, the V gene TRBV5-1; possibly TRBD1 for D (6 bases). The CDR3 loop reads CASSLYRDGYTF. CDR3 DNA sequence: TGCGCCAGCAGCTTGTACAGGGACGGCTACACCTTC.